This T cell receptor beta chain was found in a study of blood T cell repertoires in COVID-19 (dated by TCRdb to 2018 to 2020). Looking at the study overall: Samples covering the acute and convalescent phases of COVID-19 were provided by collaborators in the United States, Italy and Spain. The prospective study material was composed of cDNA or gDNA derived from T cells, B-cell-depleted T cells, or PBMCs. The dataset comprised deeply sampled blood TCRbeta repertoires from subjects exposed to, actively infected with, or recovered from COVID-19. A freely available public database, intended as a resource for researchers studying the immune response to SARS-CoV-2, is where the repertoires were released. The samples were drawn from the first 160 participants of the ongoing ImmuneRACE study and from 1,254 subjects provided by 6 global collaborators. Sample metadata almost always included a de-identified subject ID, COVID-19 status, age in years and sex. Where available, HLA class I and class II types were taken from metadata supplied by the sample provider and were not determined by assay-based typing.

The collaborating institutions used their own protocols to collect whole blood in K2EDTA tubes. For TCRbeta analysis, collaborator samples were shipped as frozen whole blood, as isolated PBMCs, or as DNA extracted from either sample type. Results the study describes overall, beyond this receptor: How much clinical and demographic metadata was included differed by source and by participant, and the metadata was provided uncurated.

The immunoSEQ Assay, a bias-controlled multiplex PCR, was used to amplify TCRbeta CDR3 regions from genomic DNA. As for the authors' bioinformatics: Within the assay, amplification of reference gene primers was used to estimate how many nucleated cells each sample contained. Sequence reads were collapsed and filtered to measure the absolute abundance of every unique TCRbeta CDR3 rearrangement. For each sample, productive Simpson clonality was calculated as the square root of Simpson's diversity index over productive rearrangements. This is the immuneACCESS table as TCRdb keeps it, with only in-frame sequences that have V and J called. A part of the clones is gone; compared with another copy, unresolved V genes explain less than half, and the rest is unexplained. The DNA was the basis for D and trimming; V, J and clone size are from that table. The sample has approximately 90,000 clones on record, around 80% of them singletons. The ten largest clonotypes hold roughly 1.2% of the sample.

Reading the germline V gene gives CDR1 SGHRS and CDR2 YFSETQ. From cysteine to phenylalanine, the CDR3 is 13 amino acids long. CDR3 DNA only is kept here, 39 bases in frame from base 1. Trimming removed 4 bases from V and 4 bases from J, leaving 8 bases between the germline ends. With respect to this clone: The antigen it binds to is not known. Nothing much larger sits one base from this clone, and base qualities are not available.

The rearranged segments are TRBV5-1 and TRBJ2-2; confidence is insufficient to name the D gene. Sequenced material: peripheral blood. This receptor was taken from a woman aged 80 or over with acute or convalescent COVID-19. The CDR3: CASSEQSTGELFF. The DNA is TGCGCCAGCAGCGAACAGAGCACCGGGGAGCTGTTTTTT.